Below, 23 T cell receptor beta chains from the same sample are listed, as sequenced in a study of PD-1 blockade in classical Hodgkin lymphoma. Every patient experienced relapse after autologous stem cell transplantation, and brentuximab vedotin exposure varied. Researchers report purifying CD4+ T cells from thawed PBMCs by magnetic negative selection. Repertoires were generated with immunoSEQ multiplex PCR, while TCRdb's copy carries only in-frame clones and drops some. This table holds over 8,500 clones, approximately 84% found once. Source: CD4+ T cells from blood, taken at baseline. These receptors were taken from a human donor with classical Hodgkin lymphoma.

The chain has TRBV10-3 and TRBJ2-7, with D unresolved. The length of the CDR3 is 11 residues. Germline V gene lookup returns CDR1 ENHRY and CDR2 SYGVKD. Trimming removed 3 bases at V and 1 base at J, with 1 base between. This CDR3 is CAISDSYEQYF. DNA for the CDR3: TGTGCCATCAGTGATTCCTACGAGCAGTACTTC.

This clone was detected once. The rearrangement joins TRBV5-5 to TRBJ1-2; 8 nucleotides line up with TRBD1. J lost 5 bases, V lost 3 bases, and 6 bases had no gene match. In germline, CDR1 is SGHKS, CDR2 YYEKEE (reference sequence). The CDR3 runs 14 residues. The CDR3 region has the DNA TGTGCCAGCAGCTCACCGGGACAGGTATATGGCTACACCTTC. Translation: CASSSPGQVYGYTF.

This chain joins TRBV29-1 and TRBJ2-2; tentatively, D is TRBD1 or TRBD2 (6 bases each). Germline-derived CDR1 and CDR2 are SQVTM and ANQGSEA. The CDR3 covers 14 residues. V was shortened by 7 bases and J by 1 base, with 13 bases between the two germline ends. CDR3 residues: CSAEGGKNTGELFF. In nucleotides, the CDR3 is TGCAGCGCTGAGGGGGGAAAGAACACCGGGGAGCTGTTTTTT.

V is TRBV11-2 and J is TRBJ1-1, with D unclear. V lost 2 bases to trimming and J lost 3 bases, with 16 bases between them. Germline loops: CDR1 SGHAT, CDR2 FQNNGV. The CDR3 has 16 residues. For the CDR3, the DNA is TGTGCCAGCAGCTTATATCTTTCCCTCACGGACACTGAAGCTTTCTTT. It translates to CASSLYLSLTDTEAFF.

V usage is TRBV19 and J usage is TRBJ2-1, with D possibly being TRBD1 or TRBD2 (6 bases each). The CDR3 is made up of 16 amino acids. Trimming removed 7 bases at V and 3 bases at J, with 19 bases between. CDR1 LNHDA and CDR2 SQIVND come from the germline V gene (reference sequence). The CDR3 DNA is TGTGCCAGTACCGGGAGTTCCGGACAGAGCTACAATGAGCAGTTCTTC. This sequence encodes CASTGSSGQSYNEQFF.

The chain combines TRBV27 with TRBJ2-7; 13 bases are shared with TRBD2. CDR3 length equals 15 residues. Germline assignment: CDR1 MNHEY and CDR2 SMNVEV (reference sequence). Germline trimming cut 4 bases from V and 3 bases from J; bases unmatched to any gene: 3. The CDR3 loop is CASSSRTSGSYEQYF. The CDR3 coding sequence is TGTGCCAGCAGTTCCCGGACTAGCGGGAGCTACGAGCAGTACTTC.

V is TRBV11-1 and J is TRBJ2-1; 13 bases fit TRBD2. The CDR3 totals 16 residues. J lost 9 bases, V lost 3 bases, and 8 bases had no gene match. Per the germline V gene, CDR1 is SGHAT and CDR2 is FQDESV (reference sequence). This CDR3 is CASSFWTSGRVSEQFF. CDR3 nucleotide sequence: TGTGCCAGCAGCTTCTGGACTAGCGGGAGAGTCAGTGAGCAGTTCTTC.

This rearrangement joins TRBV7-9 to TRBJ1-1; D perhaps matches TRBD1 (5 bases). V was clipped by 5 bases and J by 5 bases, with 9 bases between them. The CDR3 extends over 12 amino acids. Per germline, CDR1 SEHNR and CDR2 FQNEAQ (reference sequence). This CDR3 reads CASSKGVTEAFF. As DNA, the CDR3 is TGTGCCAGCAGCAAAGGGGTGACTGAAGCTTTCTTT.

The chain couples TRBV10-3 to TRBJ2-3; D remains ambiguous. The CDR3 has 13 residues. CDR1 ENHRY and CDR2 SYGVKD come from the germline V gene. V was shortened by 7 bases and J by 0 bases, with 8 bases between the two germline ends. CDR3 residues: CAIKTDSTDTQYF. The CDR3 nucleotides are TGTGCCATCAAAACCGACAGCACAGATACGCAGTATTTT.

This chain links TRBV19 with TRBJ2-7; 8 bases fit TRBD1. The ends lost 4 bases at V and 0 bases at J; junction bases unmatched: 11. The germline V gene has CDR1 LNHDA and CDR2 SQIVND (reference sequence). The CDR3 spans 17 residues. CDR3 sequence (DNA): TGTGCCAGTAGTACCCCCCCTGGGGACAGGAGCTCCTACGAGCAGTACTTC. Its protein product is CASSTPPGDRSSYEQYF.

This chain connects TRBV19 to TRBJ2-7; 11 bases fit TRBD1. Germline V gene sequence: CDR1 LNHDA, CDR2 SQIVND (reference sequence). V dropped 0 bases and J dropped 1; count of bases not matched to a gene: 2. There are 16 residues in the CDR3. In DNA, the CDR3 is TGTGCCAGTAGTATAGATGGGACAGGGGGATCCTACGAGCAGTACTTC. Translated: CASSIDGTGGSYEQYF.

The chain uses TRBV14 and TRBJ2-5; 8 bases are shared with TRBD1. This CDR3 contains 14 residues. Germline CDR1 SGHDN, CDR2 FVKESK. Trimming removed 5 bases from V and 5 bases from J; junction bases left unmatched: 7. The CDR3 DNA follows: TGTGCCAGCAGCTACAGGGGGTTGAAGGAGACCCAGTACTTC. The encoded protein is CASSYRGLKETQYF.

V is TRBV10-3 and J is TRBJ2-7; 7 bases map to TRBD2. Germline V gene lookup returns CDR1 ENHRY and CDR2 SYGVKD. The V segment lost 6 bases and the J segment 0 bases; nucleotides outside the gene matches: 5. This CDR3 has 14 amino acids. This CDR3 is CAISGGRDSYEQYF. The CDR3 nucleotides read TGTGCCATCAGCGGAGGGAGGGACTCCTACGAGCAGTACTTC.

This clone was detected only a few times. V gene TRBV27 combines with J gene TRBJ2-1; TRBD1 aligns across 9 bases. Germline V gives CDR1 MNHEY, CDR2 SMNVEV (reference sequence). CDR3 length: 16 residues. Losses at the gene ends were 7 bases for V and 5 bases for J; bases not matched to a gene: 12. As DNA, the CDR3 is TGTGCCAGCACCAGTCTGGGACAGGGTATCGACAATGAGCAGTTCTTC. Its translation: CASTSLGQGIDNEQFF.

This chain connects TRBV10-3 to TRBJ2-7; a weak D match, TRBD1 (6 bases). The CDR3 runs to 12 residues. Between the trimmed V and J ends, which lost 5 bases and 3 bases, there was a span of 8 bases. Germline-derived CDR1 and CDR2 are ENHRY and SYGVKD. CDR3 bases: TGTGCCATCAGTACAGGGAGCTACGAGCAGTACTTC. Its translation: CAISTGSYEQYF.

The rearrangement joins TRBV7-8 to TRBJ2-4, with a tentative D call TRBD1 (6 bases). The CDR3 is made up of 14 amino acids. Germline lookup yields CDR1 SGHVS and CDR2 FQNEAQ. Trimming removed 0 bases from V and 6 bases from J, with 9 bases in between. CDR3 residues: CASSLARTANIQYF. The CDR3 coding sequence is TGTGCCAGCAGCTTAGCGAGGACAGCAAACATTCAGTACTTC.

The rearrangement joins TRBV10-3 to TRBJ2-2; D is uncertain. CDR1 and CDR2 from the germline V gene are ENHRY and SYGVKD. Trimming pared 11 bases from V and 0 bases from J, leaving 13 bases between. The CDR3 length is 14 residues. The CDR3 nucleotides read TGTGCCGTCGCGGCTGTCGCGAACACCGGGGAGCTGTTTTTT. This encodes CAVAAVANTGELFF.

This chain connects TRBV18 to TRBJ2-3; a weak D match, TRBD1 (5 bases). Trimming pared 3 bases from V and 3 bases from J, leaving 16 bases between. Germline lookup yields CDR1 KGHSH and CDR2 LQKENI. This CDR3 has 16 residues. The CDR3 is CASSPAPPGSTDTQYF. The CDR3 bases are TGTGCCAGCTCACCCGCCCCCCCAGGGTCAACAGATACGCAGTATTTT.

In nucleotides, the CDR3 is TGTGCCAGCAGCTTAAGGGGGTACCAGCCCCAGCATTTT. Amino acids: CASSLRGYQPQHF. The rearrangement joins TRBV7-9 to TRBJ1-5, with D possibly being TRBD1 (6 bases). V was trimmed by 2 bases and J by 7 bases, leaving 9 bases between them. The CDR3 sequence is 13 residues long. Germline CDR1 reads SEHNR; CDR2 reads FQNEAQ (reference sequence).

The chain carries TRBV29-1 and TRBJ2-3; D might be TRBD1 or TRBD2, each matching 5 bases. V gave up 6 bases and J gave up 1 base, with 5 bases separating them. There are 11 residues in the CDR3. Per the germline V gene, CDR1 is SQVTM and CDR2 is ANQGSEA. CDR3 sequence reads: CSVGGTDTQYF. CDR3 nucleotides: TGCAGCGTGGGGGGCACAGATACGCAGTATTTT.

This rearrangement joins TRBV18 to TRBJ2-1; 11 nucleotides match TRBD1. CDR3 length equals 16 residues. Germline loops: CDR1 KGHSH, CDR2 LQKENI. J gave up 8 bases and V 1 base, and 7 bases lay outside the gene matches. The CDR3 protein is CASSPLGQGASDEQFF. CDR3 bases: TGTGCCAGCTCACCACTAGGACAGGGGGCGAGCGATGAGCAGTTCTTC.

The CDR3 DNA reads TGTGCCAGCTCACCTCTGTCGTCGAGCTCCTACAATGAGCAGTTCTTC. It is translated as CASSPLSSSSYNEQFF. V is TRBV18 and J is TRBJ2-1, with D uncertain. Trimming removed 3 bases from V and 0 bases from J, with 12 bases in between. CDR1 is KGHSH, CDR2 LQKENI, per germline. This CDR3 comprises 16 residues.

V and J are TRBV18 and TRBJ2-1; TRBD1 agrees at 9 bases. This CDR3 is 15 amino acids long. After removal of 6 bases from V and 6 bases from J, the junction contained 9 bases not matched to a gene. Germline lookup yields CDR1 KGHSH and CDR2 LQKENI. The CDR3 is CASSRTGGVGNEQFF. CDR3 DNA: TGTGCCAGCTCTCGAACAGGGGGCGTGGGCAATGAGCAGTTCTTC.